The 16 T cell receptor beta chains below were found in one sample sequenced in a study of blood T cell repertoires in COVID-19. TCRdb's table, derived via immunoSEQ multiplex PCR, lists solely in-frame clones and lacks some. The top ten hold about 8.5% of the sample, which has 260,000 or so clones, roughly 90% seen once. The sequencing input was peripheral blood. These receptors were taken from a man in his late teens or twenties with active or convalescent COVID-19.

The chain couples TRBV5-1 to TRBJ2-3; weak D call: TRBD2 (5 bases). The CDR3 is 14 amino acids. Germline V lookup: CDR1 SGHRS, CDR2 YFSETQ. Between the trimmed V and J ends, which lost 4 bases and 6 bases, there was a span of 15 bases. CDR3 amino acids: CASSAEMTGDTQYF. Written as DNA, the CDR3 is TGCGCCAGCAGCGCGGAGATGACGGGGGATACGCAGTATTTT.

The chain joins TRBV6-6 to TRBJ1-1; possible D gene TRBD1, 5 bases. CDR1 is MNHNY, CDR2 SVGAGI, per germline (reference sequence). Between the trimmed V and J ends, which lost 5 bases and 1 base, there was a span of 11 bases. This CDR3 spans 14 amino acids. CDR3 nucleotides: TGTGCCAGCAGTGCCAGGGAAGGGAACACTGAAGCTTTCTTT. It codes for CASSAREGNTEAFF.

The V call is TRBV29-1, the J call TRBJ2-7, with unresolved D. Per germline, CDR1 SQVTM and CDR2 ANQGSEA. The V end lost 3 bases, the J end lost 5 bases, and 14 bases lay between the germline ends. The CDR3 runs to 13 residues. The CDR3 nucleotides are TGCAGCGTTGAGCTTTGGCAGTCAAACGAGCAGTACTTC. Amino acid sequence: CSVELWQSNEQYF.

J is TRBJ2-5 and V is TRBV9; possibly TRBD1 for D (6 bases). Germline V gene data show CDR1 as SGDLS and CDR2 as YYNGEE. Trimming shortened V by 4 bases and J by 5 bases, and 21 bases separated the two germline ends. The CDR3 totals 16 residues. DNA of the CDR3: TGTGCCAGCAGCTTGGGGGCGGCCCTCGTGGGGGAGACCCAGTACTTC. Protein: CASSLGAALVGETQYF. The entire variable domain, with the rest obtained from reference TRBV9 and TRBJ2-5, is as follows: DSGVTQTPKHLITATGQRVTLRCSPRSGDLSVYWYQQSLDQGLQFLIQYYNGEERAKGNILERFSAQQFPDLHSELNLSSLELGDSALYFCASSLGAALVGETQYFGPGTRLLVL.

V gene TRBV10-3 combines with J gene TRBJ1-5, with 9 nucleotides matching TRBD1. The V and J ends lost 6 bases and 3 bases, in that order; junction bases with no gene match: 12. Germline V gives CDR1 ENHRY, CDR2 SYGVKD. This CDR3 is 17 amino acids long. The CDR3 here is CAISDWDREISNQPQHF. The CDR3 DNA reads TGTGCCATCAGCGATTGGGACAGGGAGATCTCCAATCAGCCCCAGCATTTT.

The rearrangement uses TRBV6-2 or TRBV6-3 and TRBJ1-6; 7 nucleotides agree with TRBD1. The CDR3 has 16 residues. Germline-derived CDR1 and CDR2 are MNHEY and SVGEGT. J lost 1 base, V lost 4 bases, and 4 bases had no gene match. The CDR3 loop is CASSSAGGSYNSPLHF. The CDR3 bases are TGTGCCAGCAGTTCCGCAGGGGGGTCCTATAATTCACCCCTCCACTTT.

This chain joins TRBV5-5 and TRBJ1-6, with D hard to call. Between the trimmed V and J ends, which lost 0 bases and 5 bases, there was a span of 15 bases. Germline V gene sequence: CDR1 SGHKS, CDR2 YYEKEE (reference sequence). This CDR3 comprises 17 residues. CDR3 nucleotide sequence: TGTGCCAGCAGCTTGGATATGGCCTTACACAATAATTCACCCCTCCACTTT. Its protein is CASSLDMALHNNSPLHF.

This clone has just a few counts. The gene calls are TRBV3-1 (or the pseudogene TRBV3-2) and TRBJ2-2; 7 bases are shared with TRBD2. Germline trimming cut 4 bases from V and 5 bases from J; bases unmatched to any gene: 4. Germline CDR1 and CDR2: LGHDT and YNNKEL (reference sequence). CDR3 length equals 14 residues. The chain's CDR3 is CASSPWGGTGELFF. The CDR3 DNA reads TGTGCCAGCAGCCCTTGGGGGGGGACCGGGGAGCTGTTTTTT.

The genes are TRBV13 and TRBJ1-2; TRBD1 agrees at 9 bases. This CDR3 has 17 residues. V dropped 5 bases and J dropped 0; count of bases not matched to a gene: 10. Per germline, CDR1 PRHDT and CDR2 FYEKMQ (reference sequence). The CDR3 loop reads CASSLTHGTGTNYGYTF. The DNA for the CDR3 is TGTGCCAGCAGCCTAACACACGGGACAGGGACTAACTATGGCTACACCTTC.

The J gene is TRBJ1-1, the V gene TRBV6-5; D unresolved. Trimming left V 7 bases short and J 4 bases short, with 4 bases between. The CDR3 has 10 amino acids. The germline gives CDR1 MNHEY, CDR2 SVGAGI. CDR3 region: CASISTEAFF. CDR3 in DNA: TGTGCCAGCATTAGCACTGAAGCTTTCTTT.

This chain joins TRBV10-3 and TRBJ2-3; the match to TRBD2 covers 11 bases. The germline V gene encodes CDR1 ENHRY and CDR2 SYGVKD. J was trimmed by 1 base and V by 6 bases; bases with no gene match: 6. The CDR3 length is 16 residues. The DNA of the CDR3 is TGTGCCATCAGCGGGACTAGCGGAACTGGCACAGATACGCAGTATTTT. It specifies CAISGTSGTGTDTQYF.

This clone has more than one count but fewer than ten. This chain joins TRBV27 and TRBJ2-7, with D possibly being TRBD1 (5 bases). The CDR3 extends over 14 amino acids. Trimming shortened V by 7 bases and J by 0 bases, and 13 bases separated the two germline ends. CDR1 is MNHEY, CDR2 SMNVEV, per germline (reference sequence). CDR3 protein: CASKRFRDSYEQYF. The CDR3 coding sequence is TGTGCCAGCAAAAGGTTCAGGGACTCCTACGAGCAGTACTTC.

V and J are TRBV7-9 and TRBJ1-1; D gene ambiguous. Trimming cost V 0 bases and J 0 bases, with 8 bases left between them. This CDR3 comprises 15 residues. Germline CDR1 reads SEHNR; CDR2 reads FQNEAQ (reference sequence). This chain's CDR3 is CASSLAEGLNTEAFF. CDR3 bases: TGTGCCAGCAGCTTAGCGGAGGGTTTGAACACTGAAGCTTTCTTT.

The chain couples TRBV6-2 or TRBV6-3 to TRBJ1-1; possibly TRBD1 for D (6 bases). Per germline, CDR1 MNHEY and CDR2 SVGEGT. This CDR3 contains 13 residues. Between the trimmed V and J ends, which lost 5 bases and 6 bases, there was a span of 13 bases. The DNA for the CDR3 is TGTGCCAGCAGTCGAAGGGGGTACTCTGAAGCTTTCTTT. Translation gives CASSRRGYSEAFF.

On this clone itself: This sample includes further DNA sequences coding for the same CDR3. This chain uses TRBV7-8 with TRBJ1-5, with D unresolved. Germline V lookup: CDR1 SGHVS, CDR2 FQNEAQ. The ends were cut back, 1 base at V and 6 bases at J, with 7 bases in the middle. This CDR3 region has 13 residues. DNA of the CDR3: TGTGCCAGCAGCTTAGGAGGGAGTCAGCCCCAGCATTTT. This translates into CASSLGGSQPQHF.

The rearrangement uses TRBV2 and TRBJ1-6; D gene ambiguous. The CDR3 contains 16 residues. The germline CDR1 and CDR2 sequences are SNHLY and FYNNEI. The V end was cut by 8 bases, the J end by 5 bases, with 19 bases between. CDR3 protein: CASVLQAGTDNSPLHF. The CDR3 DNA sequence: TGTGCCAGCGTTCTCCAGGCAGGAACAGATAATTCACCCCTCCACTTT.